This TCR beta chain was retrieved from a study of OX40 agonist ivuxolimab in advanced cancers. Study-level background: Ivuxolimab is an agonistic anti-OX40 (CD134) antibody, and patients were treated with it. Antecedent anti-PD-1, anti-PD-L1 or anti-CTLA-4 therapy was permissible, with under 50% having received some. Dose-escalation patients' cancers were hepatocellular carcinoma, melanoma, renal cell or head and neck cancer. Study findings and constraints: Dosing at 0.1 to 3.0 mg/kg was accompanied by clonal expansion of CD4+ and CD8+ blood T cells by week 6.

Clones were read by immunoSEQ multiplex PCR, and TCRdb kept only the in-frame ones, dropping some. The sample holds 58,000 or so clones; approximately 87% are singletons and the top ten take approximately 3.1%. The CDR3 consists of 18 residues. Trimming left V 4 bases short and J 4 bases short, with 25 bases between. Germline assignment: CDR1 LGHNA and CDR2 YNFKEQ. This clone came up once. Its antigen is unidentified. The receptor comes from an adult with an advanced solid tumor such as melanoma, head and neck, liver or kidney cancer. The rearrangement uses TRBV4-2 and TRBJ1-1, with D perhaps matching TRBD1 (5 bases). This specimen consisted of CD4+ or CD8+ T cells sorted from blood, obtained in a trial of the OX40 agonist ivuxolimab. The CDR3 here is CASSLKYHPGNGATEAFF. The CDR3 DNA sequence: TGTGCCAGCAGCCTCAAGTATCATCCGGGGAACGGGGCCACTGAAGCTTTCTTT.